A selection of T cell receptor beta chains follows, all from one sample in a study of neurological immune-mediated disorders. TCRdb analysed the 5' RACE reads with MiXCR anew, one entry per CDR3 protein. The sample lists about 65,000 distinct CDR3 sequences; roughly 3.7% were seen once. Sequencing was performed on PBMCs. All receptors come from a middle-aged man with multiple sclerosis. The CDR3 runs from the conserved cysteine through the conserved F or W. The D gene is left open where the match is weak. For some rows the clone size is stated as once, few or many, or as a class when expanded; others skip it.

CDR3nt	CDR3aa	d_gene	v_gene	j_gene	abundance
TGTGCCAGCAGCGTAGCGGAGGGAAGAGGCACTGAAGCTTTCTTT	CASSVAEGRGTEAFF	-	TRBV9	TRBJ1-1	many
TGCAGTGCGCTAATAAGGGGCCGCGGTGACAAACTGTTTTTT	CSALIRGRGDKLFF	-	TRBV20-1	TRBJ1-4	-
TGCGCCAGCAGAGCAGAGTGGAACACTGAAGCTTTCTTT	CASRAEWNTEAFF	-	TRBV5-1	TRBJ1-1	many
TGCGCCAGCAGCTTCGGACACCCCAGCTACAATGAGCAGTTCTTC	CASSFGHPSYNEQFF	-	TRBV5-1	TRBJ2-1	many
TGCAGTGCTAGAGAGGGGGGGGCGCGGGCCAACGTCCTGACTTTC	CSAREGGARANVLTF	-	TRBV20-1	TRBJ2-6	many
TGCGCCAGCAGCTTGGCCGGACAGGAAAACACTGAAGCTTTCTTT	CASSLAGQENTEAFF	TRBD1	TRBV5-1	TRBJ1-1	many
TGTGCCATCAGTGCAGGGGCGGGGGACAGGGATACGCAGTATTTT	CAISAGAGDRDTQYF	-	TRBV10-3	TRBJ2-3	many
TGTGCCAGCAGTCTAGACACTGAAGCTTTCTTT	CASSLDTEAFF	-	TRBV2	TRBJ1-1	many
TGTGCCAGCAGCCAACTAACTAGCACAGATACGCAGTATTTT	CASSQLTSTDTQYF	-	TRBV7-2	TRBJ2-3	many
TGCGCCAGCAGCCTGGGACAGGGCAGAAACCATGGCTACACCTTC	CASSLGQGRNHGYTF	TRBD1	TRBV5-1	TRBJ1-2	many
TGTGCCAGCAGTTTATCGCTCAGCAGGGGCTATAATTCACCCCTCAACTTT	CASSLSLSRGYNSPLNF	-	TRBV27	TRBJ1-6	few
TGCGCCAGCAGCTTGATTGGGACAGGGGGCGGAGGAGATACGCAGTATTTT	CASSLIGTGGGGDTQYF	TRBD1	TRBV5-1	TRBJ2-3	many
TGCAGTGCTAGAAGGACAGGACGCTACACCGGGGAGCTGTTTTTT	CSARRTGRYTGELFF	TRBD1	TRBV20-1	TRBJ2-2	many
TGTGCCAGCAGTGTAGACAGGAGCACAGATACGCAGTATTTT	CASSVDRSTDTQYF	-	TRBV6-1	TRBJ2-3	many
TGCGCCAGCAGCCCCCAGGTCGATCAGCCCCAGAATTTT	CASSPQVDQPQNF	-	TRBV5-1	TRBJ1-5	-
TGTGCCAGCAGCGCTTGGGCGGACAGTTATAATTCACCCCTCCACTTT	CASSAWADSYNSPLHF	-	TRBV9	TRBJ1-6	many
TGTGCCAGCTCACCACCTTTCCCCCAAGAGACCCAGTACTTC	CASSPPFPQETQYF	-	TRBV18	TRBJ2-5	many